A single T cell receptor (beta chain) is shown here with its context. Its antigen remains unidentified. The sample holds no much larger clone one base away, and base qualities are not on file. TCR CDR3 regions were amplified from genomic DNA by multiplex PCR using the deep immunoSEQ assay. Extracted genomic DNA from each cell subset was spread evenly across all wells of several immunoSEQ 96-well plates, with each plate serving as a replicate. For sorted subsets, 200 to 250 ng of genomic DNA, equivalent to some 30,000 T cell genomes, went into each replicate PCR. Purified libraries were quantified with a Qubit 3.0 fluorometer, sized on a Bioanalyzer 2100, and re-quantified with the KAPA Library Quantification kit. Every immunoSEQ 96-well plate was sequenced on a separate single-read 150-cycle Illumina NextSeq 550 flow cell. The authors' pipeline ran thus. Because the immunoSEQ output held only junctional sequences and lacked quality scores, the filtering could not match the filtering applied to full-length reads. To assign V/J genes and CDR3, sequences were annotated against IMGT germline references using PyIR, a Python wrapper for IgBLAST v1.9. Reads with weak V/J assignments (E-value above 1e-6), missing CDR3, stop codons, out-of-frame junctions, or ambiguous translated residues were removed. V3J clonotypes were defined as sequences sharing an identical inferred V gene, J gene, and CDR3 amino acid sequence. To compute the percentage overlap between repertoires, the number of shared unique clonotypes was divided by the size of the smaller repertoire. Three approaches were used to assess repertoire richness: RTK rarefaction, the Chao1 estimator, and Recon v2.1 estimates of unobserved clonotypes. OLGA was used to compute generation probabilities for all TCRbeta clonotypes that the gDNA method yielded from a handful of donors. Sourced from immuneACCESS, this table was stored by TCRdb with only in-frame sequences that have V and J called. A share of the clones is absent; for the studies checked, an unresolved V gene accounts for under half, and the remainder has no known explanation. The D gene and trimming were derived from the DNA, and the V and J assignments and clone size from that table. The sample table contains approximately 1.1 million clones; only one count was recorded for more than 75% of them. 0.52% of the sample is held by the ten biggest clonotypes.

The V and J ends are trimmed by 3 bases and 0 bases, leaving 5 bases between them. The CDR3 runs 13 amino acids, cysteine and phenylalanine included. The DNA shown is the 39-base CDR3, in frame from base 1. Based on the germline V gene, the CDR1 and CDR2 sequences are MGHDK and SYGVNS. This specimen comes from a study of shared clonotypes between healthy human individuals (dated by TCRdb to the early 2020s). Regarding the study in general: A couple of women and a few men aged 18 to 49 years were included in the cohort. For each donor, CD4 naive and CD4 memory were each given three plates, CD8 naive was given two plates, and CD8 memory was given one plate. Blood TCR repertoires of 5 or 6 healthy adults were deeply sequenced to estimate repertoire size and the extent of clonotype sharing between individuals. To increase sequencing depth and limit assay-specific biases, different laboratories used diverse techniques to prepare libraries and sequence TCR repertoires. Leukapheresis yielded between about 0.9 and 9 billion PBMCs per donor.

The donors were healthy, HIV-negative adults with no recently reported acute infections or vaccinations. Only Caucasian adults living in Nashville, Tennessee, USA were represented among the donors. Magnetic negative selection was used to enrich CD4+ T cells, after which naive cells were positively selected on CD45RA and the negative fraction became the memory subset. After blood collection by leukapheresis, PBMCs were isolated using Ficoll-Histopaque density gradient centrifugation and then cryopreserved in the vapor phase of liquid nitrogen. Analytical flow cytometry was used to check the purity and quantity of each magnetically sorted T cell population. Genomic DNA was isolated from each sorted fraction and quantified by UV absorbance on a Nanodrop 2000c. Overall study outcomes, separate from this receptor: When four donors were compared, the shared fraction of clonotypes was around 5% for naive CD4, 3.5% for naive CD8, 2.3% for memory CD4, and roughly 0.4% for memory CD8. Naive subsets generally had larger estimated clonotype richness than memory subsets. The genetic and exposure-history diversity represented was limited by the small number of donors. Pairwise subsampling indicated that sequencing depth was expected to affect the degree of clonotype sharing among donors. Rarefaction of sorted-subset datasets indicated incomplete sequencing despite the large sequencing depth. Sampling was restricted to blood, and TCR repertoires in tissue are likely to differ from TCR repertoires in blood. Compared with non-shared clonotypes, clonotypes shared by all four sorted-subset donors had higher generation probabilities.

The specimen sequenced was memory CD4+ T cells from PBMCs. What the cell subset or site label conveys for this sample: CD45RA-negative fraction. The chain couples TRBV25-1 to TRBJ1-2, with no confidently assigned D gene. The receptor comes from a man between 18 and 29 years old in good health. Some clones in this sample may be carry-over from other donors' samples. The CDR3 reads CASSDGANYGYTF. The nucleotide sequence reads as follows: TGTGCCAGCAGTGACGGAGCTAACTATGGCTACACCTTC.